This T cell receptor beta chain was captured by sequencing in a study of blood T cell repertoires in COVID-19 (TCRdb year 2020). Broadly, across the study: Samples from collaborators originated in the United States, Italy and Spain and spanned both the acute and convalescent phases of COVID-19. Deeply sampled blood TCRbeta repertoires from subjects exposed to, actively infected with, or recovered from COVID-19 were included in the dataset. HLA class I and class II types, where available, came from metadata supplied by the sample provider rather than from assay-based typing. The prospective study material was composed of cDNA or gDNA derived from T cells, B-cell-depleted T cells, or PBMCs. Samples were obtained from the ongoing ImmuneRACE study (first 160 participants) and from about 1,300 subjects provided by 6 global collaborators. Nearly every sample came with metadata listing a de-identified subject ID, COVID-19 status, age in years and sex. A freely available public database, intended as a resource for researchers studying the immune response to SARS-CoV-2, is where the repertoires were released.

Spanning cysteine to phenylalanine, the CDR3 consists of 15 amino acids. Left in the record is the CDR3 DNA by itself, 45 bases read in frame from the first base. Clipping removes 4 bases from V and 5 bases from J, with 10 as the unmatched junction base count. The germline V gene gives CDR1 as SGHRS and CDR2 as YFSETQ. Summary of the overall study and its limitations: Clinical and demographic metadata were provided uncurated, with the amount varying by source and participant.

Whole blood was collected in K2EDTA tubes by collaborating institutions according to the institutions' own protocols. For TCRbeta analysis, collaborator samples were shipped as frozen whole blood, as isolated PBMCs, or as DNA extracted from either sample type. Concerning this clone itself: No cognate antigen has been identified for it. No much larger clonotype is one base removed from it; base qualities were not supplied.

TCRbeta CDR3 regions were amplified from genomic DNA using the immunoSEQ Assay, a bias-controlled multiplex PCR. The study's own analysis went as follows. Nucleated cell counts per sample were estimated from amplification of reference gene primers within the assay. Sequence reads were collapsed and filtered to measure the absolute abundance of every unique TCRbeta CDR3 rearrangement. Productive Simpson clonality was computed per sample as the square root of Simpson's diversity index over productive rearrangements. TCRdb re-hosts the immuneACCESS table, in-frame sequences only. Its copies lack some clones; in the studies checked, an unresolved V gene accounts for under half of them, and the cause for the rest is not known. The V and J calls and clone size come from that table; D and trimming were worked out from the DNA. The sample contains 25,000 to 30,000 clones, around nine tenths of them found a single time. The leading ten clones occupy roughly 15% of the sample.

This chain is built from TRBV5-1 and TRBJ2-7; TRBD1 lines up with 9 middle nucleotides. This receptor was taken from a human donor in a cohort sampled during active COVID-19. Input material: peripheral blood. For the CDR3, the sequence is CASSTPGQGSHEQYF. The DNA is TGCGCCAGCAGCACACCGGGACAGGGATCTCACGAGCAGTACTTC.